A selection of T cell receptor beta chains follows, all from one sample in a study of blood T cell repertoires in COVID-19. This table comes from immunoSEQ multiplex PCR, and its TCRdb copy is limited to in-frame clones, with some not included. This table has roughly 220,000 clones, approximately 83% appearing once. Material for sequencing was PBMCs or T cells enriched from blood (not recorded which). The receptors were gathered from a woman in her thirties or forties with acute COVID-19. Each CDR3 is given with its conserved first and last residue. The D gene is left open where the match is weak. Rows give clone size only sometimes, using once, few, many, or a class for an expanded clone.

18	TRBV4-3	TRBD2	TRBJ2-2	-	TGCGCCAGCAGCCAAGAACTTAGCGGGAGGGCGAACACCGGGGAGCTGTTTTTT	CASSQELSGRANTGELFF
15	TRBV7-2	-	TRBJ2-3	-	TGTGCCAGCAGCCTTCGAGACTCATCAGGGGATACGCAGTATTTT	CASSLRDSSGDTQYF
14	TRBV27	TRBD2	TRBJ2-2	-	TGTGCCTCCATGGGACTAGCGGGACCCGGGGAGCTGTTTTTT	CASMGLAGPGELFF
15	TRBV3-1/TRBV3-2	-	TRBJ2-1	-	TGTGCCAGCAGCCAAAGCCGGGGTTCCTACAATGAGCAGTTCTTC	CASSQSRGSYNEQFF
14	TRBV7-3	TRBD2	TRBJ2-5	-	TGTGCCAGCAGTCCCGGGAGCGGGAGCGGGACCCAGTACTTC	CASSPGSGSGTQYF
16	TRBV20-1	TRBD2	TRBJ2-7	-	TGCAGTGCTAGTCCCCCCGGGACTAGCGGGAGCTACGAGCAGTACTTC	CSASPPGTSGSYEQYF
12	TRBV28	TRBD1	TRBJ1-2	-	TGTGCCAGCAACACAGGGGTGTATGGCTACACCTTC	CASNTGVYGYTF
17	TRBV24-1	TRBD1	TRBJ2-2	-	TGTGCCACCAGTGACCCCTGGACAGGGGGGCGCACCGGGGAGCTGTTTTTT	CATSDPWTGGRTGELFF
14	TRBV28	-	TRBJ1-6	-	TGTGCCAGCAGTTTAGAGAGGGAAAATTCACCCCTCCACTTT	CASSLERENSPLHF
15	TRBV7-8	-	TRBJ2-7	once	TGTGCCAGCAGCTTATTGACAGGAAACTCCTACGAGCAGTACTTC	CASSLLTGNSYEQYF
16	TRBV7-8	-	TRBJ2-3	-	TGTGCCAGCAGCCGGACAGTGAAGGCCGGGCGCGGTACGCAGTATTTT	CASSRTVKAGRGTQYF
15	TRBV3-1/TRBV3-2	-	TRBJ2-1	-	TGTGCCAGCAGCCGTGGGTTTGGGGGGACCGATGAGCAGTTCTTC	CASSRGFGGTDEQFF
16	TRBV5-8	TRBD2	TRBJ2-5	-	TGTGCCAGCAGCTTGGGGGAACCGGGACTAGATTTGAGGCAGTACTTC	CASSLGEPGLDLRQYF
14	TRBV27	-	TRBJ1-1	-	TGTGCCAGCAGTATCAAGACGGGGAACACTGAAGCTTTCTTT	CASSIKTGNTEAFF
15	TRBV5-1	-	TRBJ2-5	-	TGCGCCAGCAGCTTAACGTCGACAGGCGGCTTCCCCCAGTACTTC	CASSLTSTGGFPQYF
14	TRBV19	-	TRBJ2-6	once	TGTGCCAGTAGTCTCCGCTCTGGGGCCAACGTCCTGACTTTC	CASSLRSGANVLTF
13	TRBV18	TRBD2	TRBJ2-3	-	TGTGCCAGCTCACCGGGACTAGCGGACACGCAGTATTTT	CASSPGLADTQYF
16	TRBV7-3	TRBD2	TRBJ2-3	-	TGTGCCAGCAGCCTTGAGCGGGGCGCGGGCACAGATACGCAGTATTTT	CASSLERGAGTDTQYF
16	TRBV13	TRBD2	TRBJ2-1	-	TGTGCCAGCAGCTTAGAGAGGAGCGGGAGGATGGATGAGCAGTTCTTC	CASSLERSGRMDEQFF
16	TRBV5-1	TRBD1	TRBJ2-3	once	TGCGCCAGCAGCTCGGAGGGACAGGGGAACACAGATACGCAGTATTTT	CASSSEGQGNTDTQYF
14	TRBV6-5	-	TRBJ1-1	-	TGTGCCAGCACCCAGATGGGGCAAAATGCTGAAGCTTTCTTT	CASTQMGQNAEAFF
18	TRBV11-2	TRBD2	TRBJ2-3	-	TGTGCCAGCAGCCCAAGACTAGCGGGAGGGCCCGGCACAGATACGCAGTATTTT	CASSPRLAGGPGTDTQYF
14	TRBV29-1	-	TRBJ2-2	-	TGCAGCGTTGAAAGAGCGGTGGGCACCGGGGAGCTGTTTTTT	CSVERAVGTGELFF
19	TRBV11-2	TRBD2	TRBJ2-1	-	TGTGCCAGCAGCTTAGTAGGTAGCGGGAGGGCCCAGACCTACAATGAGCAGTTCTTC	CASSLVGSGRAQTYNEQFF
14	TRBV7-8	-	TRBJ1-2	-	TGTGCCAGCAGCTTAGCGGGCACCTACTATGGCTACACCTTC	CASSLAGTYYGYTF
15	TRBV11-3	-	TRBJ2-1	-	TGTGCCAGCAGCTCCACTAGATTCTCCTACAATGAGCAGTTCTTC	CASSSTRFSYNEQFF
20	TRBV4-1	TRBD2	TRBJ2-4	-	TGCGCCAGCAGCCAAGACGGGATCACTAGCGGGAGTATCGCCAAAAACATTCAGTACTTC	CASSQDGITSGSIAKNIQYF
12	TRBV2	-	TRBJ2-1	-	TGTGCCAGCAGTGCCAGTTACAATGAGCAGTTCTTC	CASSASYNEQFF
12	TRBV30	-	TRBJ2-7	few	TGTGCCTGGCGGCGGAGCACCTACGAGCAGTACTTC	CAWRRSTYEQYF
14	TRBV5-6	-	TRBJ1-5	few	TGTGCCAGCAGCTTGGGGCTAGGGAGTCAGCCCCAGCATTTT	CASSLGLGSQPQHF
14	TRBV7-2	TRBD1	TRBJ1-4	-	TGTGCCAGCAGCTTTGACAGGGTTGCTGAAAAACTGTTTTTT	CASSFDRVAEKLFF
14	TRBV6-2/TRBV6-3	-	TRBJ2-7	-	TGTGCCAGCAGTCCACTGGCCGGGTCCTACGAGCAGTACTTC	CASSPLAGSYEQYF
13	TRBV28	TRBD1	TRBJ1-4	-	TGTGCCAGCAGAAGGGGGCGCGATGAAAAACTGTTTTTT	CASRRGRDEKLFF
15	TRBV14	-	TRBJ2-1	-	TGTGCCAGCAGCCAAGCTCTCCGTCGGGGTAATGAGCAGTTCTTC	CASSQALRRGNEQFF
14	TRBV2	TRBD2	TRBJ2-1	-	TGTGCCAGCAGGGGACTAGCGCAGGGCAATGAGCAGTTCTTC	CASRGLAQGNEQFF
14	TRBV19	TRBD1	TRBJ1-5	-	TGTGCCAGTAGTATTCAGGGGGCAGGTCAGCCCCAGCATTTT	CASSIQGAGQPQHF
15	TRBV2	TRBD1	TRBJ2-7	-	TGTGCCAGCAAGAGACAGGGGGCGCGGAATGACGAGCAGTACTTC	CASKRQGARNDEQYF
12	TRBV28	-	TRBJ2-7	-	TGTGCCAGCAGTCTTAGCCTGATCGAGCAGTACTTC	CASSLSLIEQYF
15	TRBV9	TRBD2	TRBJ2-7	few	TGTGCCAGCAGCAAGACTAGCGGGAGTGGGTACGAGCAGTACTTC	CASSKTSGSGYEQYF
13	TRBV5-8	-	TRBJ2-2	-	TGTGCCAGCAGGCGGTCGAACACCGGGGAGCTGTTTTTT	CASRRSNTGELFF
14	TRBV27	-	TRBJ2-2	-	TGTGCCAGCAGTTCTAGGAGACGGACCGGGGAGCTGTTTTTT	CASSSRRRTGELFF
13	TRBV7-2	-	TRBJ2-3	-	TGTGCCAGCAGCATGACTCGGTTGGATACGCAGTATTTT	CASSMTRLDTQYF
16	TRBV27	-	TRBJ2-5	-	TGTGCCAGCAGTTTAAGTCAGCCCGGGATTGGGGAGACCCAGTACTTC	CASSLSQPGIGETQYF
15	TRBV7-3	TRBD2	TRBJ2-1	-	TGTGCCAGCAGCTTATACCTAGCGGGAGGGAATGAGCAGTTCTTC	CASSLYLAGGNEQFF
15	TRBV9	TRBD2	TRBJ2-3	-	TGTGCCAGCAGCGTAAGCGGGATGGTCGGAGATACGCAGTATTTT	CASSVSGMVGDTQYF
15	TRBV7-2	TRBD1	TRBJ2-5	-	TGTGCCAGCAGCTTTCCAGGGGGATTTAGAGAGACCCAGTACTTC	CASSFPGGFRETQYF